This T cell receptor (beta chain) emerged from a study of blood T cell repertoires in COVID-19. Across the whole study: Collection of acute and convalescent COVID-19 samples took place in the United States, Italy and Spain.

Trimming removed 4 bases at V and 6 bases at J, with 11 bases between. Germline V CDR1 and CDR2: KGHDR, SFDVKD. This CDR3 comprises 13 residues. TCRdb's table, derived via immunoSEQ multiplex PCR, lists solely in-frame clones and lacks some. This sample has approximately 200,000 clones, with 80% to 90% found just once. Those enrolled in Seattle joined during active infection and were followed longitudinally afterward. The chain links TRBV24-1 to TRBJ1-2, with a weak D call TRBD1 (5 bases). The sample taken for sequencing was peripheral blood. The source is a woman of 80 years or more with COVID-19, enrolled during active disease. This CDR3 is CATSEAGRDGYTF. The CDR3 bases are TGTGCCACCAGTGAGGCGGGACGGGATGGCTACACCTTC.